What follows are 3 T cell receptor beta chains derived from one specimen sequenced in a study of shared clonotypes between healthy human individuals. Libraries were prepared by immunoSEQ multiplex PCR; TCRdb keeps only in-frame clonotypes and omits some of them. The sample includes 2 million to 3 million clones, roughly 93% of them seen just once. The material sequenced was naive CD4+ T cells from PBMCs. Subset noted: CD45RA+ positively selected. These receptor sequences come from a man aged 18 to 29 in good health. Some clones in this sample may be carry-over from other donors' samples.

V is TRBV7-2 and J is TRBJ2-7; 15 bases match TRBD2. Germline V gives CDR1 SGHTA, CDR2 FQGNSA. This CDR3 is 18 amino acids long. With 5 bases clipped from V and 4 bases from J, the junction kept 12 bases outside the gene matches. DNA of the CDR3: TGTGCCAGCAGCCCCCCCCGGTGGACTAGCGGGAGGGAATACGAGCAGTACTTC. It encodes CASSPPRWTSGREYEQYF.

DNA of the CDR3: TGTGCCAGCAGCCAAGGGGGGGCAGGGGGCGAGCAGTACTTC. It specifies CASSQGGAGGEQYF. The chain joins TRBV4-2 to TRBJ2-7, with D possibly matching TRBD1 (7 bases). CDR1 is LGHNA, CDR2 YNFKEQ, per germline. The CDR3 has 14 amino acids. V was shortened by 1 base and J by 6 bases, with 13 bases between the two germline ends.

V gene TRBV18 combines with J gene TRBJ2-7; D remains ambiguous. Germline CDR1 KGHSH, CDR2 LQKENI. The CDR3 length is 12 residues. V was pared by 4 bases and J by 1 base, with 5 bases between. CDR3 loop: CASSQQSYEQYF. The CDR3 region has the DNA TGTGCCAGCTCACAGCAGTCCTACGAGCAGTACTTC. The full variable domain, with the rest looked up from reference TRBV18 and TRBJ2-7, is NAGVMQNPRHLVRRRGQEARLRCSPMKGHSHVYWYRQLPEEGLKFMVYLQKENIIDESGMPKERFSAEFPKEGPSILRIQQVVRGDSAAYFCASSQQSYEQYFGPGTRLTVT.